This is a list of T cell receptor beta chains from one sample in a study of metastatic and nonmetastatic thyroid tumors. TCRdb re-clonotyped the PCR reads through MiXCR. Seen here are 30,000 or so clones, 25% to 35% observed once, and the top ten hold 6% to 8.5%. Sequencing input: blood. The receptors shown here come from a female donor with papillary thyroid cancer or a benign thyroid nodule (not recorded which). Some clones in this sample may be carry-over from other donors' samples. CDR3s include the opening cysteine and the closing phenylalanine or tryptophan. The order of the fields is J gene, clone size, D gene, V gene, CDR3 DNA, CDR3 protein. D genes are given only for firm matches. Rows give clone size only sometimes, using once, few, many, or a class for an expanded clone.

>TRBJ1-5|-|TRBD1|TRBV20-1
TGCAGTGTCAAGGGACAGCAGCTTAGCAATCAGCCCCAGCATTTT
CSVKGQQLSNQPQHF
>TRBJ2-7|medium-sized|TRBD2|TRBV6-1
TGTGCCAGCAGTCGAGCGGGAGAAAGCTACGAGCAGTACTTC
CASSRAGESYEQYF
>TRBJ1-2|many|-|TRBV7-9
TGTGCCAGCAGCTTAGCGTCGCGTCTGGGCTACACCTTC
CASSLASRLGYTF
>TRBJ1-5|many|-|TRBV14
TGTGCCAGCAGCCAAGAGAATCAGCCCCAGCATTTT
CASSQENQPQHF
>TRBJ1-5|-|-|TRBV7-9
TGTGCCAGCAGCTTAGGGGGGGATCAGCCCCAGCATTTT
CASSLGGDQPQHF
>TRBJ2-7|-|-|TRBV27
TGTGCCAGCAGTTTCTCTCCCCAGTACGAGCAGTACTTC
CASSFSPQYEQYF
>TRBJ2-1|many|-|TRBV12-3/TRBV12-4
TGTGCCACCAGAAGGAGGGGGCCTAATGAGCAGTTCTTC
CATRRRGPNEQFF
>TRBJ2-7|many|-|TRBV18
TGTGCCAGCTCACCGGAGCCCATAGAGGGGGAGCAGTACTTC
CASSPEPIEGEQYF
>TRBJ1-3|few|-|TRBV28
TGTGCCAGCAGTTTAACTAGGGGATCTGGAAACGCCATATATTTT
CASSLTRGSGNAIYF
>TRBJ2-1|many|TRBD1|TRBV6-1
TGTGCCAGCATGGACAGGACCTACAATGAGCAGTTCTTC
CASMDRTYNEQFF
>TRBJ2-1|-|-|TRBV13
TGTGCCAGCAGCTTAGGGCAGGGGCAGTTCTTC
CASSLGQGQFF
>TRBJ1-1|many|-|TRBV5-6
TGTGCCAGCAGCTTTGACAGGACGACTGGAGCTTTCTTT
CASSFDRTTGAFF
>TRBJ1-3|many|-|TRBV6-5
TGTGCCAGCAGTTACTCGTTCGCTTCATCTGGAAACACCATATATTTT
CASSYSFASSGNTIYF
>TRBJ1-5|few|-|TRBV15
TGTGCCACCAGCAGAGATCGCGGACGGAATCAGCCCCAGCATTTT
CATSRDRGRNQPQHF
>TRBJ1-3|many|-|TRBV5-1
TGCGCCAGCAGCCCCCCCCCCCCGATTAACACCATATATTTT
CASSPPPPINTIYF
>TRBJ2-3|many|TRBD2|TRBV12-3/TRBV12-4
TGTGCCAGCAGTTTAAGCGGGGGTACGCAGTATTTT
CASSLSGGTQYF
>TRBJ1-6|few|TRBD1|TRBV25-1
TGTGCCAGCAGTGTGGGACAGGGGGCGCGGTTGTCACCCCTCCACTTT
CASSVGQGARLSPLHF
>TRBJ2-1|-|-|TRBV27
TGTGCCAGCAGCAAACTATGGAATGAGCAGTTCTTC
CASSKLWNEQFF
>TRBJ1-2|-|-|TRBV20-1
TGCAGTGCCAAGACAGAGGGGTACGGCTACACCTTC
CSAKTEGYGYTF
>TRBJ1-3|-|TRBD1|TRBV20-1
TGCAGTGCCGCCCGGCAGGGGGCATCACTCCTCTCTGGAAACACCATATATTTT
CSAARQGASLLSGNTIYF
>TRBJ1-4|-|-|TRBV7-6
TGTGCCAGCAGCTTAGAGACAGGCCCCGATGAAAAACTGTTTTTT
CASSLETGPDEKLFF
>TRBJ2-3|once|TRBD2|TRBV20-1
TGCAATGCTAGAGAAGCTAGCGGATACACAGATACGGAGTATTTT
CNAREASGYTDTEYF
>TRBJ2-2|-|TRBD2|TRBV5-1
TGCGCCAGCGCTGGACTAGCGGGAACCGGGGAGCTGTTTTTT
CASAGLAGTGELFF
>TRBJ1-2|few|-|TRBV11-2
TGTGCCAGCAGCTTGGTGGCAGGGCCCTATGGCTACACCTTC
CASSLVAGPYGYTF
>TRBJ2-7|few|-|TRBV5-1
TGCGCCAGCAGGTTGCCTGTGGGGGGCTACGAGCAGTACTTC
CASRLPVGGYEQYF
>TRBJ1-1|-|-|TRBV3-1
TGTGCCAGCAGCCCTACCATGTCAGTGTCCAACACTGAAGCTTTCTTT
CASSPTMSVSNTEAFF
>TRBJ2-7|medium-sized|TRBD1|TRBV11-3
TGTGCCAGCAGCTTAGATTCTACTACCGGGACAGGCGACTTC
CASSLDSTTGTGDF
>TRBJ2-7|-|TRBD1|TRBV28
TGTGCCAGCATTCCCACCTTCGGACAGGGGGCAGCTTACGAGCAGTACTTC
CASIPTFGQGAAYEQYF
>TRBJ1-2|-|-|TRBV18
TGTGCCAGCTCACTCATGATCCTCCCTAACTATGGCTACACCTTC
CASSLMILPNYGYTF
>TRBJ2-2|once|TRBD2|TRBV20-1
TGCAGTGCTAGAGCCAGCGGGAGTGGGACCGGGGAGCTGTTTTTT
CSARASGSGTGELFF
>TRBJ2-7|few|-|TRBV12-3/TRBV12-4
TGTGCCAGCAATGCCGGGGTGGATTCCTACGAGCAGTACTTC
CASNAGVDSYEQYF
>TRBJ1-3|once|-|TRBV7-2
TGTGCCAGCAGCTTGATCTCTGGAAACACCATATATTTT
CASSLISGNTIYF
>TRBJ2-2|many|-|TRBV29-1
TGCAGCGTTGGTAAGCGAACGAACACCGGGGAGCTGTTTTTT
CSVGKRTNTGELFF
>TRBJ2-3|-|-|TRBV7-3
TGTGCCAGCAGCGCGGTACTATCCACAGATACTCAGTATTTT
CASSAVLSTDTQYF
>TRBJ2-1|many|TRBD2|TRBV4-1
TGCGCCAGCAGCCAAACTAGCGCCGCCTACAATGAGCAGTTCTTC
CASSQTSAAYNEQFF
>TRBJ2-5|-|-|TRBV28
TGTGCCAGCAGTGTATTCGAAGAGACCCAGTACTTC
CASSVFEETQYF
>TRBJ1-3|many|-|TRBV5-1
TGCGCCAGCAGCTTGGTGGGGCAGGGCTCTGGAAACACCATATATTTT
CASSLVGQGSGNTIYF